The clone carrying this T cell receptor beta chain showed up many times. The TCR beta CDR3 regions underwent amplification using RNA transcripts as the source. HTBI primers were employed in a first-round RT-PCR of the TCR CDR3. TCRdb passed the multiplex PCR reads through MiXCR, listing each CDR3 protein once. The table shows around 500,000 distinct CDR3 sequences, with around 15% occurring only once. This sample stems from a study of T cells in Graves' hyperthyroidism and ophthalmopathy. V dropped 7 bases and J dropped 8; count of bases not matched to a gene: 16. The CDR3 sequence is 15 residues long.

The source material was blood. The TCR originated in a woman in her 40s with Graves' hyperthyroidism. The chain recombines TRBV12-3 or TRBV12-4 with TRBJ1-2; TRBD1 matches 7 bases. The CDR3 DNA follows: TGTGCCAGCAACAGCGGAGGGGGCCTCCCTCCGGGCTACACCTTC. Residues: CASNSGGGLPPGYTF.